This T cell receptor beta chain comes out of a study of blood T cell repertoires in COVID-19. Study context: T cells, B-cell-depleted T cells, or PBMCs supplied cDNA or gDNA.

Some clones are missing from TCRdb's copy, which holds only in-frame ones; the method was immunoSEQ multiplex PCR. The sample includes 150,000 to 200,000 clones, 65% to 85% seen only once; the top ten take 10% to 15%. Cohort assignment relied on participant-reported clinical history. Recovered Cohort 3 donors showed two negative PCRs, clearance, or symptom resolution. The ends lost 5 bases at V and 2 bases at J; junction bases unmatched: 7. Germline assignment: CDR1 SGHTA and CDR2 FQGTGA. This CDR3 is built from 15 residues. Sequencing used PBMCs or T cells enriched from blood (not recorded which). The sequence was obtained from a woman aged 60-75 years who had recovered from COVID-19. V and J are TRBV7-3 and TRBJ2-3, with 7 bases identical to TRBD1. The CDR3 sequence is CASSPLQGITDTQYF. CDR3 in DNA: TGTGCCAGCAGCCCGCTACAGGGGATCACAGATACGCAGTATTTT.